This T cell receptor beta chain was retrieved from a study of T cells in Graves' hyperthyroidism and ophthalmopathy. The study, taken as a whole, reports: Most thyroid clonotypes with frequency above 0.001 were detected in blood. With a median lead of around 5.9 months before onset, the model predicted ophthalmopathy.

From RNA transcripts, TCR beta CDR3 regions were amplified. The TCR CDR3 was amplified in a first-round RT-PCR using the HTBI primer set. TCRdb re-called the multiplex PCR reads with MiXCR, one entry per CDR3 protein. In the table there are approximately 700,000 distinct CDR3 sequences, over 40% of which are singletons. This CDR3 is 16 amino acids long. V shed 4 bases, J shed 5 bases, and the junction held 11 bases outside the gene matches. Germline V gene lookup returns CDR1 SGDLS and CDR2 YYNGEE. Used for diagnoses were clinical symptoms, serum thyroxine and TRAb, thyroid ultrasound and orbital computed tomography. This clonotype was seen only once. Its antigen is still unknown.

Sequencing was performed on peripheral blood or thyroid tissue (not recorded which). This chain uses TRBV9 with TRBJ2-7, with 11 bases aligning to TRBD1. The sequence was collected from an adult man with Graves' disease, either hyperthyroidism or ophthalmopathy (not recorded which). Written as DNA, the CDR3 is TGTGCCAGCAGCCCCCTTGGACAGGGGGCGAGAGACGAGCAGTACTTC. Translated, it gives CASSPLGQGARDEQYF.